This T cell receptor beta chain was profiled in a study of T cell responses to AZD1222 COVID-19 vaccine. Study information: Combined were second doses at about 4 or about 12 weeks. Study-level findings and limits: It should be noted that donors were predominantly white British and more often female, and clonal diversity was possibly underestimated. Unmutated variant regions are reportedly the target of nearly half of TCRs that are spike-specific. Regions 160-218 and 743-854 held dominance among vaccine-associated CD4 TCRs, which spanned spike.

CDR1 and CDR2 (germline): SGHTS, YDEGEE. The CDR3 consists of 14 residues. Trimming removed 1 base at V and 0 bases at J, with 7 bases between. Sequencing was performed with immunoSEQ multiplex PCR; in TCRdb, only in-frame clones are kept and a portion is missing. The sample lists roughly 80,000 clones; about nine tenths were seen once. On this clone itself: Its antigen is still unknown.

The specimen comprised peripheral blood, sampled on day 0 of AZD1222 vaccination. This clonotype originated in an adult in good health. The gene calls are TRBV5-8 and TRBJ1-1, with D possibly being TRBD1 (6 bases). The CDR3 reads CASSLRDMNTEAFF. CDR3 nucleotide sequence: TGTGCCAGCAGCTTGCGGGACATGAACACTGAAGCTTTCTTT. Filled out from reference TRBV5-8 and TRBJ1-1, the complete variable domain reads EAGVTQSPTHLIKTRGQQATLRCSPISGHTSVYWYQQALGLGLQFLLWYDEGEERNRGNFPPRFSGRQFPNYSSELNVNALELEDSALYLCASSLRDMNTEAFFGQGTRLTVV.